One sample yielded the 28 T cell receptor beta chains listed below, sequenced in a study of cytomegalovirus exposure and HLA in healthy donors. The protocol was immunoSEQ multiplex PCR, while the TCRdb copy is restricted to in-frame clones and leaves out a portion. The sample lists roughly 350,000 clones; about nine tenths were seen once. Sequenced: PBMCs. These receptors all stem from a young woman in good health and CMV-seronegative.

This clone was observed once. V and J are TRBV7-2 and TRBJ2-2; tentatively, D is TRBD2 (6 bases). The CDR3 loop spans 18 amino acids. V was trimmed by 2 bases and J by 0 bases, leaving 16 bases between them. Germline values: CDR1 SGHTA, CDR2 FQGNSA. In DNA, the CDR3 is TGTGCCAGCAGCTTAAAACCTGTACGCGGGGCGAACACCGGGGAGCTGTTTTTT. It is translated as CASSLKPVRGANTGELFF.

The rearrangement links TRBV9 to TRBJ2-5, with TRBD2 as a possible D gene (6 bases). CDR1 and CDR2 from the germline V gene are SGDLS and YYNGEE. The ends were cut back, 5 bases at V and 5 bases at J, with 16 bases in the middle. The CDR3 sequence is 14 residues long. The CDR3 DNA is TGTGCCAGCAGTCGGGACTCCCCGGTGGAGACCCAGTACTTC. Its protein product is CASSRDSPVETQYF.

As regards this clone: Different DNA sequences within this sample yield the same CDR3. The chain recombines TRBV5-1 with TRBJ1-1, with D possibly matching TRBD1 (5 bases). The germline gives CDR1 SGHRS, CDR2 YFSETQ. There are 15 residues in the CDR3. V lost 0 bases and J lost 4, with 13 bases in between. The CDR3 loop reads CASSLAGAGGTEAFF. The CDR3 DNA is TGCGCCAGCAGCTTGGCCGGGGCCGGGGGCACTGAAGCTTTCTTT. Filled out from reference TRBV5-1 and TRBJ1-1, the complete variable domain reads KAGVTQTPRYLIKTRGQQVTLSCSPISGHRSVSWYQQTPGQGLQFLFEYFSETQRNKGNFPGRFSGRQFSNSRSEMNVSTLELGDSALYLCASSLAGAGGTEAFFGQGTRLTVV.

The genes are TRBV19 and TRBJ2-7; 7 nucleotides align to TRBD2. Germline CDR1 is LNHDA and CDR2 is SQIVND (reference sequence). This CDR3 spans 13 amino acids. The ends lost 3 bases at V and 4 bases at J; junction bases unmatched: 3. CDR3 loop: CASSMWEGYEQYF. In DNA, the CDR3 is TGTGCCAGTAGTATGTGGGAGGGATACGAGCAGTACTTC.

This chain connects TRBV29-1 to TRBJ2-7; 12 positions match TRBD2. CDR1 and CDR2 (germline): SQVTM, ANQGSEA. CDR3 size: 15 residues. The V and J ends lost 1 base and 9 bases, in that order; junction bases with no gene match: 10. In DNA form, the CDR3 reads TGCAGCGTTGAAGTCCGCGGACTAGCGGGACCCAGGCAGTACTTC. Its protein product is CSVEVRGLAGPRQYF.

The chain couples TRBV11-2 to TRBJ2-5; TRBD2 matches at 8 bases. Germline loops: CDR1 SGHAT, CDR2 FQNNGV. The CDR3 has 15 amino acids. Losses at the gene ends were 5 bases for V and 0 bases for J; bases not matched to a gene: 5. The CDR3 protein is CASSPGGPYQETQYF. DNA for the CDR3: TGTGCCAGCAGCCCGGGGGGGCCGTACCAAGAGACCCAGTACTTC.

This chain uses TRBV6-1 with TRBJ2-5, with D hard to call. CDR1 is MNHNS and CDR2 is SASEGT in the germline V gene. This CDR3 region has 16 residues. Trimming shortened V by 0 bases and J by 1 base, and 12 bases separated the two germline ends. CDR3 amino acids: CASSEATAMIQETQYF. In DNA form, the CDR3 reads TGTGCCAGCAGTGAAGCAACAGCTATGATCCAAGAGACCCAGTACTTC.

This clone was counted once. The DNA of the CDR3 is TGTGCCAGCAGCGTTGAGCGGGAGGGCTACGAGCAGTACTTC. Encoded protein: CASSVEREGYEQYF. This chain links TRBV6-6 with TRBJ2-7; TRBD2 aligns across 10 bases. This CDR3 is built from 14 residues. Germline V gene data show CDR1 as MNHNY and CDR2 as SVGAGI (reference sequence). V trimming: 6 bases; J trimming: 3 bases; junction bases outside the gene matches: 5.

The chain links TRBV7-8 to TRBJ2-5, with D maybe TRBD2 (5 bases). CDR3 size: 13 residues. Germline V gene sequence: CDR1 SGHVS, CDR2 FQNEAQ. V was shortened by 8 bases and J by 0 bases, with 10 bases between the two germline ends. CDR3 in DNA: TGTGCCAGCCTCACGGGGAACCAAGAGACCCAGTACTTC. It codes for CASLTGNQETQYF.

The J gene is TRBJ1-2, the V gene TRBV9; tentatively, D is TRBD1 (6 bases). Trimming shortened V by 0 bases and J by 2 bases, and 23 bases separated the two germline ends. There are 19 residues in the CDR3. CDR1 and CDR2 from the germline V gene are SGDLS and YYNGEE. CDR3 amino acids: CASSVGEWRQDRKNYGYTF. DNA of the CDR3: TGTGCCAGCAGCGTAGGAGAGTGGAGACAGGATCGAAAGAACTATGGCTACACCTTC.

The V gene is TRBV18, the J gene TRBJ2-7; TRBD1 is a possible D gene (6 bases). The CDR3 extends over 14 amino acids. With 5 bases removed from V and 2 bases from J, the gap between germline ends came to 13 bases. Germline V gene lookup returns CDR1 KGHSH and CDR2 LQKENI. The CDR3 reads CASSTGQRTYEQYF. The CDR3 nucleotides are TGTGCCAGCTCAACAGGACAGAGGACCTACGAGCAGTACTTC.

The chain recombines TRBV5-4 with TRBJ2-7; a weak D match, TRBD1 (7 bases). Looked up from germline, CDR1 is SGHNT and CDR2 is YYREEE (reference sequence). CDR3 size: 15 residues. V was shortened by 4 bases and J by 3 bases, with 17 bases between the two germline ends. Written as DNA, the CDR3 is TGTGCCAGCAGCCCAGGGGGGAGGACAATCTACGAGCAGTACTTC. It encodes CASSPGGRTIYEQYF.

This clone was detected only a few times. J is TRBJ2-7 and V is TRBV19; D gene unclear. This CDR3 has 12 amino acids. The V end was cut by 6 bases, the J end by 6 bases, with 12 bases between. Germline CDR1 reads LNHDA; CDR2 reads SQIVND (reference sequence). The CDR3, as DNA: TGTGCCAGTAGCAACTACCCCTTCGAGCAGTACTTC. Residues: CASSNYPFEQYF. Complete variable domain (other parts from reference TRBV19 and TRBJ2-7): DGGITQSPKYLFRKEGQNVTLSCEQNLNHDAMYWYRQDPGQGLRLIYYSQIVNDFQKGDIAEGYSVSREKKESFPLTVTSAQKNPTAFYLCASSNYPFEQYFGPGTRLTVT.

This rearrangement joins TRBV2 to TRBJ1-1, with TRBD1 identical over 11 bases. Germline V gives CDR1 SNHLY, CDR2 FYNNEI. CDR3 size: 12 residues. Germline trimming cut 3 bases from V and 10 bases from J; bases unmatched to any gene: 1. The CDR3 region is CASSEGTGGAFF. In nucleotides, the CDR3 is TGTGCCAGCAGTGAGGGGACAGGGGGAGCTTTCTTT.

The rearrangement joins TRBV6-5 to TRBJ1-5; 9 bases are shared with TRBD1. This CDR3 spans 15 amino acids. Unmatched junction bases numbered 4, after V lost 6 bases and J lost 1 base. Per the germline V gene, CDR1 is MNHEY and CDR2 is SVGAGI. CDR3 sequence reads: CASSAGTGSNQPQHF. Here the CDR3 DNA reads TGTGCCAGCAGCGCCGGGACAGGGAGCAATCAGCCCCAGCATTTT.

This chain links TRBV7-9 with TRBJ1-2; D possibly corresponds to TRBD1 (6 bases). Germline V gene data show CDR1 as SEHNR and CDR2 as FQNEAQ (reference sequence). The CDR3 totals 13 residues. V lost 5 bases, J lost 7 bases, and 14 bases lay in between. CDR3: CASSPDGQFGYTF. DNA for the CDR3: TGTGCCAGCAGCCCTGACGGACAGTTTGGCTACACCTTC.

For the CDR3, the DNA is TGTGCCAGCTCACCCCAACAGGGGGCAGGGGAGACCCAGTACTTC. It yields the protein CASSPQQGAGETQYF. The chain has TRBV18 and TRBJ2-5, with TRBD1 matching 9 bases. V lost 3 bases to trimming and J lost 5 bases; unmatched junction nucleotides: 7. The CDR3 runs to 15 residues. Looked up from germline, CDR1 is KGHSH and CDR2 is LQKENI. Using reference TRBV18 and TRBJ2-5 for the parts outside the CDR3, the full variable domain is NAGVMQNPRHLVRRRGQEARLRCSPMKGHSHVYWYRQLPEEGLKFMVYLQKENIIDESGMPKERFSAEFPKEGPSILRIQQVVRGDSAAYFCASSPQQGAGETQYFGPGTRLLVL.

This clone was picked up a small number of times. The chain has TRBV4-1 and TRBJ2-7; D might be TRBD2 (6 bases). Trimming cost V 0 bases and J 2 bases, with 14 bases left between them. This CDR3 contains 16 residues. Germline V gives CDR1 MGHRA, CDR2 YSYEKL. The CDR3 reads CASSQESWRGTYEQYF. CDR3 nucleotide sequence: TGCGCCAGCAGCCAAGAGTCTTGGCGGGGCACCTACGAGCAGTACTTC.

For this clone: Other DNA sequences in this specimen translate into the identical CDR3. J is TRBJ2-5 and V is TRBV13, with a tentative D call TRBD2 (6 bases). This CDR3 comprises 13 residues. V was clipped by 0 bases and J by 5 bases, with 7 bases between them. The germline V gene has CDR1 PRHDT and CDR2 FYEKMQ (reference sequence). This chain's CDR3 is CASSLGRGETQYF. The CDR3, as DNA: TGTGCCAGCAGCTTAGGCCGGGGGGAGACCCAGTACTTC.

The rearrangement uses TRBV11-2 and TRBJ2-7, with 7 bases identical to TRBD1. From germline, CDR1 is SGHAT and CDR2 FQNNGV. With V trimmed by 0 bases and J by 3 bases, 5 bases remained unmatched. This CDR3 has 15 amino acids. The CDR3 region has the DNA TGTGCCAGCAGCTTAGACCGGGACAGATACTACGAGCAGTACTTC. Protein product: CASSLDRDRYYEQYF.

This chain connects TRBV6-1 to TRBJ1-3, with 7 bases aligning to TRBD1. The germline CDR1 and CDR2 sequences are MNHNS and SASEGT. The CDR3 spans 14 residues. Trimming took 7 bases from V and 0 from J; bases not matched to a gene: 3. The CDR3 spells CASTGQLSGNTIYF. CDR3 bases: TGTGCCAGCACGGGACAGCTCTCTGGAAACACCATATATTTT.

The CDR3 protein is CASSAGQGEYSEGYTF. CDR3 DNA: TGTGCCAGCAGCGCAGGACAGGGGGAGTATTCTGAGGGCTACACCTTC. The V call is TRBV9, the J call TRBJ1-2; 10 positions agree with TRBD1. V lost 3 bases to trimming and J lost 8 bases; unmatched junction nucleotides: 13. The CDR3 spans 16 residues. The germline gives CDR1 SGDLS, CDR2 YYNGEE.

The chain combines TRBV5-4 with TRBJ2-3, with D tentatively TRBD2 (6 bases). Trimming removed 1 base from V and 4 bases from J, with 16 bases in between. The CDR3 consists of 16 residues. Germline loops: CDR1 SGHNT, CDR2 YYREEE (reference sequence). The DNA for the CDR3 is TGTGCCAGCAGCTTGAAGGTGGGATGGGGGGCAGATACGCAGTATTTT. Its translation is CASSLKVGWGADTQYF.

This chain uses TRBV9 with TRBJ2-7; 8 bases match TRBD2. This CDR3 has 14 residues. Germline V gene lookup returns CDR1 SGDLS and CDR2 YYNGEE. V trimming: 3 bases; J trimming: 6 bases; junction bases outside the gene matches: 8. The DNA for the CDR3 is TGTGCCAGCAGCGCCCCCGGGACTAGTAGCGAGCAGTACTTC. Its translation: CASSAPGTSSEQYF.

V and J are TRBV4-2 and TRBJ2-1; 7 nucleotides line up with TRBD2. The CDR3 loop spans 19 amino acids. Germline V CDR1 and CDR2: LGHNA, YNFKEQ. The junction had 24 bases not matched to a gene; V was cut back by 8 bases and J by 5 bases. CDR3 sequence reads: CASAPWAGGSGVNNNEQFF. CDR3 nucleotides: TGTGCCAGCGCTCCGTGGGCGGGCGGGAGTGGGGTAAACAACAATGAGCAGTTCTTC.

The V and J genes are TRBV6-5 and TRBJ1-2, with 9 bases matching TRBD1. This CDR3 has 16 residues. Germline-derived CDR1 and CDR2 are MNHEY and SVGAGI. With V trimmed by 4 bases and J by 5 bases, 11 bases remained unmatched. CDR3 protein: CASSSQFGTGFYGYTF. The CDR3 DNA reads as TGTGCCAGCAGTTCTCAATTCGGGACAGGGTTTTATGGCTACACCTTC.

The count of this clone is one. The chain is built from TRBV6-5 and TRBJ1-2; possibly TRBD1 for D (5 bases). Trimming pared 7 bases from V and 2 bases from J, leaving 14 bases between. Germline V gene data show CDR1 as MNHEY and CDR2 as SVGAGI. The CDR3 totals 14 residues. CDR3 DNA sequence: TGTGCCAGCACCCAGAACCGACAGAACTATGGCTACACCTTC. It codes for CASTQNRQNYGYTF.

The chain links TRBV27 to TRBJ1-2, with 8 positions matching TRBD1. Per germline, CDR1 MNHEY and CDR2 SMNVEV (reference sequence). With V trimmed by 2 bases and J by 4 bases, 9 bases remained unmatched. There are 16 residues in the CDR3. DNA of the CDR3: TGTGCCAGCAGTTTAACTGTGGCAGGGGGCAGCTATGGCTACACCTTC. Translating it yields CASSLTVAGGSYGYTF.